This TCR beta chain was sequenced in a study of CD8+ T cells in alopecia areata. Extracted RNA was reverse transcribed into cDNA, the sequencing template. Measured with immunoSEQ multiplex PCR; TCRdb has only the in-frame clones, and not every one. The table has more than 95,000 clones, 35% to 45% seen once. There are 12 residues in the CDR3. Germline V gives CDR1 SEHNR, CDR2 FQNEAQ (reference sequence). The germline V and J ends were trimmed by 1 base and 14 bases, with 13 bases remaining between them. This clone came up a few times. The sorting of PBMCs gave CD4+ and CD8+ T cells. The clonotype originates from a human donor with alopecia areata. The sequenced sample consisted of CD4+ T cells sorted from blood. This sequence joins TRBV7-9 and TRBJ2-3; D unresolved. The CDR3 DNA is TGTGCCAGCAGCTTAGGGGCAGGCTCGAGGTATTTT. As protein: CASSLGAGSRYF.